This T cell receptor (beta chain) originates from a study of T cell responses to AZD1222 COVID-19 vaccine (dated by TCRdb to about 2021). Turning to the overall study: Because spike-specific TCR depth and breadth did not differ between the two schedules, AZD1222 recipients who got a second dose at roughly 4 weeks were pooled with those who got a second dose at roughly 12 weeks. A total of about 250 trial participants underwent TCR sequencing, of whom 207 had received two doses of AZD1222 and some 25 had received two doses of the MenACWY control vaccine. Trial participants were enrolled into age subgroups of 18-55, 56-69 and 70-plus years, which contained 148, 28 and 57 TCR-sequenced participants, respectively. Here is what the overall study found, with its caveats: Conclusions about previously exposed vaccinees are limited because only a handful of AZD1222 recipients were SARS-CoV-2 seropositive at baseline. The whole spike protein was spanned by vaccine-associated CD4 TCRs, and dominant responses were seen in regions 160-218 and 743-854. Epitopes outside the regions mutated in the B.1.351 and B.1.1.7 variants were reportedly recognized by nearly half of the unique spike-specific TCRs. Most participants were white British and females outnumbered males, and the authors suggested that clonal diversity may have been underestimated. Because no day 14 peak-response samples were available, the repertoires could be characterized only after the peak T cell response. In the small 56-69-year group, the increase in depth fell short of significance, most likely because of low power. After two AZD1222 doses, both the breadth and the depth of spike-specific TCRs were significantly higher than at day 0 and than in MenACWY recipients.

Including cysteine and phenylalanine, the CDR3 has 13 amino acids. Left in the record is the CDR3 DNA by itself, 39 bases read in frame from the first base. The germline V gene sets CDR1 to SNHLY and CDR2 to FYNNEI. Deletion took 1 base off V and 7 bases off J, with a span of 10 bases between the germline ends. What this sample's time point label stands for: baseline before first vaccination. Vaccinee samples came from UK trials COV001 and COV002, including a single-blind randomized controlled phase 2/3 trial of AZD1222 (ChAdOx1 nCoV-19) in healthy adults. For TCRbeta chain sequencing, PBMC samples were collected from trial participants at day 0 and at day 28 after the second dose. As concerns this clone: Its antigen remains undetermined. Base qualities are not provided; no much larger clone lies one nucleotide away.

The CDR3 regions of human TCRbeta chains were analyzed by immunosequencing. Concerning the study's data processing: TCRs in the repertoires were matched against a reference library of SARS-CoV-2-specific TCRs that had been generated with the MIRA antigen-specificity platform. Breadth meant the fraction of unique TCRs that were SARS-CoV-2-associated, whereas depth meant the fraction of total T cells that were SARS-CoV-2-associated. Using the MIRA data, every spike-specific TCR was mapped to the spike region that the TCR reacted to and assigned to either a CD4 or a CD8 class. Log10-transformed breadth and depth values were compared by one-way ANOVA with Sidak's multiple comparisons tests. TCRdb carries this immuneACCESS record with in-frame sequences only. Its versions omit some clonotypes, under half of them owing to an unresolved V gene in the studies checked, with the rest unexplained. That table is the source of V, J and clone size, and D and trimming were worked out from the DNA. The table for this sample lists more than 100,000 clones; about 93% of them were counted only once. The biggest ten clones account for about 5% of the sample.

The sequence came from an adult in good health. The sequencing here drew on peripheral blood, taken on day 0 of AZD1222 vaccination. The chain is made from TRBV2 and TRBJ1-2; no confident D gene assignment can be made. The CDR3 loop reads CASSEESSGGYTF. Read as DNA, the sequence is TGTGCCAGCAGTGAAGAGAGCTCGGGTGGCTACACCTTC. The reference TRBV2 and TRBJ1-2 proteins fill in what lies around the CDR3, so the full variable domain reads EPEVTQTPSHQVTQMGQEVILRCVPISNHLYFYWYRQILGQKVEFLVSFYNNEISEKSEIFDDQFSVERPDGSNFTLKIRSTKLEDSAMYFCASSEESSGGYTFGSGTRLTVV.